The clone carrying this T cell receptor (beta chain) is medium-sized in the sample. The antigen remains unidentified. V lost 0 bases, J lost 6 bases, and 15 bases lay in between. This CDR3 comprises 16 residues. The V gene's germline CDR1 is SGHTS and CDR2 YDEGEE. This record comes from a study of identifying expanded T cells in peripheral blood. Notes on the study in general: Technical replicates showed around 1.3 changed clones; roughly two weeks about 16; four weeks 19. Variance in clone template counts between approximately two-week samples significantly increased with total template count across all healthy donors.

Clones were read by immunoSEQ multiplex PCR, and TCRdb kept only the in-frame ones, dropping some. This repertoire shows tens of thousands of clones, approximately 83% found once; its top ten account for about 20%. Sequenced material: blood. The gene calls are TRBV5-8 and TRBJ2-2; D is uncertain. This TCR derives from a person aged 18 to 69 in good health. As DNA, the CDR3 is TGTGCCAGCAGCTTGGTTCGGGCGAGTTTCTCCGGGGAGCTGTTTTTT. This codes for CASSLVRASFSGELFF.